The 7 T cell receptor beta chains reported below all come from one sample, sequenced in a study of tumor-infiltrating lymphocytes in oesophageal squamous cell carcinoma. One entry per CDR3 protein results from TCRdb running MiXCR on the PCR reads. The profile shows some 10,000 distinct CDR3 sequences, around 50% of them singletons. The sequencing sample was made of esophageal tumor tissue. The receptor set was obtained from a male donor with esophageal squamous cell carcinoma.

This clonotype was observed once. The V gene is TRBV7-3, the J gene TRBJ2-3; no reliable D call. The germline V and J ends were trimmed by 5 bases and 3 bases, with 12 bases remaining between them. Germline V gene sequence: CDR1 SGHTA, CDR2 FQGTGA. The CDR3 loop spans 14 amino acids. CDR3 region: CASSKYIETDTQYF. The CDR3 nucleotides read TGTGCCAGCAGCAAATACATAGAGACAGATACGCAGTATTTT.

The chain uses TRBV6-6 and TRBJ2-2; D is possibly TRBD2 (6 bases). V lost 7 bases to trimming and J lost 2 bases, with 11 bases between them. The germline V gene has CDR1 MNHNY and CDR2 SVGAGI (reference sequence). The CDR3 loop spans 14 amino acids. The CDR3 DNA reads TGTGCCAGCACCCAAGGACTAAACACCGGGGAGCTGTTTTTT. Its protein product is CASTQGLNTGELFF.

The rearrangement joins TRBV3-1 to TRBJ2-3; 8 bases fit TRBD1. The CDR3 has 16 amino acids. The J segment lost 1 base and the V segment lost 0 bases, leaving 3 bases of the junction unmatched. CDR1 and CDR2 from the germline V gene are LGHDT and YNNKEL (reference sequence). CDR3 amino acids: CASSQEAGGGTDTQYF. CDR3 coding DNA: TGTGCCAGCAGCCAAGAGGCAGGGGGCGGCACAGATACGCAGTATTTT.

The chain is built from TRBV7-9 and TRBJ2-5; 8 nucleotides match TRBD1. CDR3 length: 14 residues. In germline, CDR1 is SEHNR, CDR2 FQNEAQ (reference sequence). The trim removed 4 bases at V and 2 bases at J, leaving 3 bases unmatched. Here the CDR3 reads CASSSRGPQETQYF. The CDR3 region has the DNA TGTGCCAGCAGCTCCAGGGGGCCACAAGAGACCCAGTACTTC.

This chain joins TRBV7-6 and TRBJ2-5, with 7 bases that match TRBD2. The J call is uncertain, as TRBJ2-1 better fits the DNA end. Germline V CDR1 and CDR2: SGHVS, FNYEAQ. This CDR3 spans 18 amino acids. In DNA, the CDR3 is TGTGCCAGCAGCCCCACTCGGGGGGACTACGGTCCGGGTGGTGAGCAGTTCTTC. Its protein product is CASSPTRGDYGPGGEQFF.

The chain links TRBV7-4 to TRBJ2-2; D remains ambiguous. V was shortened by 3 bases and J by 6 bases, with 8 bases between the two germline ends. Per the germline V gene, CDR1 is SGHVT and CDR2 is SQSDAQ. The CDR3 is 13 residues long. The CDR3 DNA reads TGTGCCAGCAGCTTCAGTGGCCCCGGGGAGCTGTTTTTT. This translates into CASSFSGPGELFF.

There are a few counts of this clonotype. The chain links TRBV12-3 or TRBV12-4 to TRBJ2-5; 9 bases fit TRBD1. V lost 4 bases and J lost 2; bases outside the gene matches: 8. The CDR3 contains 16 residues. The CDR3 is CASSWDRAGIQETQYF. The DNA for the CDR3 is TGTGCCAGCAGTTGGGACAGGGCCGGAATTCAAGAGACCCAGTACTTC.